This T cell receptor (beta chain) was recovered during a study of OX40 agonist ivuxolimab in advanced cancers. Study context: Anti-PD-1, anti-PD-L1 or anti-CTLA-4 therapy given earlier was allowed, and 40% had some.

CDR1 is MDHEN, CDR2 SYDVKM, per germline. Between the trimmed V and J ends, which lost 5 bases and 5 bases, there was a span of 12 bases. There are 13 residues in the CDR3. Findings of the study overall: There were also nonresponders showing low normalized T-cell clonal expansion. Partial responders at 0.1-3.0 mg/kg showed near-lowest clonal expansion.

Excluded were patients having autoimmune disease history or systemic immunosuppression. As to this clone: Antigen specificity is unknown.

The repertoire was sequenced with immunoSEQ multiplex PCR; TCRdb's copy has only in-frame clones and lacks some. The sample lists 65,000 to 80,000 clones, 90% to 95% seen once, with 14% to 15% in the top ten. The chain employs TRBV28 and TRBJ1-2; D is unresolved. This TCR came from an adult with an advanced solid tumor such as melanoma, head and neck, liver or kidney cancer. The source was CD4+ or CD8+ T cells sorted from blood, collected in a trial of the OX40 agonist ivuxolimab. As DNA, the CDR3 is TGTGCCAGCAGTACAAACACGGATTATGGCTACACCTTC. Its protein is CASSTNTDYGYTF.